This T cell receptor beta chain is drawn from a study of TIL therapy for anti-PD-1-resistant metastatic lung cancer. V was shortened by 1 base and J by 5 bases, with 12 bases between the two germline ends. Germline V gives CDR1 SGHTS, CDR2 YDEGEE. This CDR3 has 14 amino acids. Time point given: pre-treatment sample, taken before nivolumab and TIL therapy. Tumor tissue came from excised metastases, mostly pleural nodules or supraclavicular lymph nodes. The immunoSEQ assay was v3. Libraries were sequenced to 1.5 million to 2.5 million read pairs (survey) or roughly 4.5-6.5 million (deep). Measured with immunoSEQ multiplex PCR; TCRdb has only the in-frame clones, and not every one. The table has 95,000 or so clones, 50% to 70% seen once. This clone has just one count.

This TCR derives from a person between 25 and 80 years old with non-small cell lung cancer. The sample was tumor tissue, taken at baseline. The chain employs TRBV5-8 and TRBJ1-1, with D unclear. The CDR3 is CASSLWIFETEAFF. CDR3 in DNA: TGTGCCAGCAGCTTGTGGATTTTTGAGACTGAAGCTTTCTTT. The variable domain in full, with the rest retrieved from reference TRBV5-8 and TRBJ1-1, is EAGVTQSPTHLIKTRGQQATLRCSPISGHTSVYWYQQALGLGLQFLLWYDEGEERNRGNFPPRFSGRQFPNYSSELNVNALELEDSALYLCASSLWIFETEAFFGQGTRLTVV.